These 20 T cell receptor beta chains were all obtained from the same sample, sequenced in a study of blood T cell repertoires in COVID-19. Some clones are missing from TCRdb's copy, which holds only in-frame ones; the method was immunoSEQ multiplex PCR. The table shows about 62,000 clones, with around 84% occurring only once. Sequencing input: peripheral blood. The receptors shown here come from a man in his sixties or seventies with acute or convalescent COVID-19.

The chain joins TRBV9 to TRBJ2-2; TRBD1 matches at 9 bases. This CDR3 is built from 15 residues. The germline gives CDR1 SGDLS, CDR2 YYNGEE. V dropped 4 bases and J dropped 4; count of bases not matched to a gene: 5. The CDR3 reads CASSYGQGTTGELFF. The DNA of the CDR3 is TGTGCCAGCAGCTATGGACAGGGGACCACCGGGGAGCTGTTTTTT.

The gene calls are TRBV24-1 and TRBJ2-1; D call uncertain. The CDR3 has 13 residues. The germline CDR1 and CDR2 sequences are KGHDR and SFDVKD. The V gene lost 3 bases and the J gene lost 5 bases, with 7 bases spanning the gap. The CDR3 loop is CATSDGTNNEQFF. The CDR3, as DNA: TGTGCCACCAGTGATGGCACTAACAATGAGCAGTTCTTC.

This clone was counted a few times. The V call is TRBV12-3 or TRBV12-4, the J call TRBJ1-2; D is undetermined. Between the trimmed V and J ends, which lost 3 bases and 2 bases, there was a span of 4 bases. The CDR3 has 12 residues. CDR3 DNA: TGTGCCAGCAGTTTCTACAACTATGGCTACACCTTC. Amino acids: CASSFYNYGYTF.

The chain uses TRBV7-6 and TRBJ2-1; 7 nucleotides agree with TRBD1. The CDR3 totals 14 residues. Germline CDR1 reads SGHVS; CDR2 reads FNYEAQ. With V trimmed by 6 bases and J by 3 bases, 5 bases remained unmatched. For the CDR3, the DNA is TGTGCCAGCAGAGGGACAGAAATCTACAATGAGCAGTTCTTC. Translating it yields CASRGTEIYNEQFF.

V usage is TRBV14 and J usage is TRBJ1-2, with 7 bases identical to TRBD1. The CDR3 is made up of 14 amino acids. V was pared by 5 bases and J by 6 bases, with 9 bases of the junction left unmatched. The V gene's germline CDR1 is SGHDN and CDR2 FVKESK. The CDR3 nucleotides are TGTGCCAGCAGCAAAAACAGGGGTTCCGATGGCTACACCTTC. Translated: CASSKNRGSDGYTF.

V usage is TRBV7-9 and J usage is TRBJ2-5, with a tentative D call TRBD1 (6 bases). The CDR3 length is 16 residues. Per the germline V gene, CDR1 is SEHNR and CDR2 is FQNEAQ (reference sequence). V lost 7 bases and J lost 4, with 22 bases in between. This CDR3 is CASTSSSGAGGETQYF. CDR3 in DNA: TGTGCCAGCACCTCCTCGTCAGGGGCGGGTGGAGAGACCCAGTACTTC.

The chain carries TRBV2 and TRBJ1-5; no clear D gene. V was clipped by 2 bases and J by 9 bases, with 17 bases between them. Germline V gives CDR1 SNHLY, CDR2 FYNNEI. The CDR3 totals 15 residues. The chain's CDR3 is CASSEKSPISAPQHF. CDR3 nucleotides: TGTGCCAGCAGTGAAAAATCGCCAATAAGCGCGCCCCAGCATTTT.

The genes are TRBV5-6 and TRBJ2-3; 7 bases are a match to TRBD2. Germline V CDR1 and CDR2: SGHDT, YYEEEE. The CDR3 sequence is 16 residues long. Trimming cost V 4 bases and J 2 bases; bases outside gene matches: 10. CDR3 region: CASSPRERGVTDTQYF. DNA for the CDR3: TGTGCCAGCAGCCCGAGAGAGCGGGGAGTCACAGATACGCAGTATTTT.

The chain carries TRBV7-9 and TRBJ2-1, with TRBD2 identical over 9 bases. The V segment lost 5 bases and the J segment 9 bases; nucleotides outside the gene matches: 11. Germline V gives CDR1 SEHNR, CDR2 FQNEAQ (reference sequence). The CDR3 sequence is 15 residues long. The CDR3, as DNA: TGTGCCAGCAGCCCCCCTCGCGGGAGGGCCGGTGAGCAGTTCTTC. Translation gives CASSPPRGRAGEQFF. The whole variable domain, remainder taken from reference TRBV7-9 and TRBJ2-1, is DTGVSQNPRHKITKRGQNVTFRCDPISEHNRLYWYRQTLGQGPEFLTYFQNEAQLEKSRLLSDRFSAERPKGSFSTLEIQRTEQGDSAMYLCASSPPRGRAGEQFFGPGTRLTVL.

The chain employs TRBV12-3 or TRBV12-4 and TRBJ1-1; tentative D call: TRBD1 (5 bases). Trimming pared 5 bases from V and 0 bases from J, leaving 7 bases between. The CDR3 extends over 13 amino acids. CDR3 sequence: CASSQGLNTEAFF. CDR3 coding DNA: TGTGCCAGCAGTCAGGGCCTGAACACTGAAGCTTTCTTT.

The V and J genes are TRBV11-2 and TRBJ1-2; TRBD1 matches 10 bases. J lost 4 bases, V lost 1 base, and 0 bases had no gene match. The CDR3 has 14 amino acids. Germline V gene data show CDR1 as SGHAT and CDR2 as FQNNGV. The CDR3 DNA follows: TGTGCCAGCAGCTTAGGGACAGGGGGCTATGGCTACACCTTC. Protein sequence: CASSLGTGGYGYTF.

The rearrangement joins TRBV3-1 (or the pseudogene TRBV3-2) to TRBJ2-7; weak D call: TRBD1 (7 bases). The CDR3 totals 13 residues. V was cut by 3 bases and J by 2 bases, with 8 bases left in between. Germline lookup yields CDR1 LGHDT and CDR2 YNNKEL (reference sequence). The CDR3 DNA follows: TGTGCCAGCAGCCACAGGGGGGCCTACGAGCAGTACTTC. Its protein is CASSHRGAYEQYF.

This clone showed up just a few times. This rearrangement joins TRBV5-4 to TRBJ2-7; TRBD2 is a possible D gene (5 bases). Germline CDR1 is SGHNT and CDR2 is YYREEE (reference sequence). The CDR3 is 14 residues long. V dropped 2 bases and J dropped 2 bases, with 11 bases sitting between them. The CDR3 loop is CASSFRGATYEQYF. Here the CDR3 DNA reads TGTGCCAGCAGCTTTCGGGGAGCCACCTACGAGCAGTACTTC. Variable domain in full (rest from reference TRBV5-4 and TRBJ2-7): ETGVTQSPTHLIKTRGQQVTLRCSSQSGHNTVSWYQQALGQGPQFIFQYYREEENGRGNFPPRFSGLQFPNYSSELNVNALELDDSALYLCASSFRGATYEQYFGPGTRLTVT.

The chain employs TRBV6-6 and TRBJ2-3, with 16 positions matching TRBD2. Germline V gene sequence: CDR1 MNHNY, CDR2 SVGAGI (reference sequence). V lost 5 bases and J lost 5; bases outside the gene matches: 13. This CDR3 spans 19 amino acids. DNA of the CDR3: TGTGCCAGCAGTCCATCTTCCGGGACTAGCGGGGGGGCGCGAGATACGCAGTATTTT. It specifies CASSPSSGTSGGARDTQYF.

CDR3 sequence reads: CASSFGGAVVVGELFF. The CDR3 nucleotides are TGCGCCAGCAGCTTCGGGGGGGCCGTTGTTGTCGGGGAGCTGTTTTTT. V is TRBV5-1 and J is TRBJ2-2, with TRBD2 matching over 8 bases. CDR3 length equals 16 residues. V shed 2 bases and J 7 bases; nucleotides not matched to a gene: 10. Germline V gives CDR1 SGHRS, CDR2 YFSETQ.

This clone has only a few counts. CDR3 residues: CATSDRDRGGQFF. CDR3 in DNA: TGTGCCACCAGTGACCGAGACAGGGGCGGGCAGTTCTTC. This chain links TRBV24-1 with TRBJ2-1; TRBD1 matches 8 bases. CDR1 KGHDR and CDR2 SFDVKD come from the germline V gene. This CDR3 has 13 residues. The V and J ends lost 4 bases and 12 bases, in that order; junction bases with no gene match: 7.

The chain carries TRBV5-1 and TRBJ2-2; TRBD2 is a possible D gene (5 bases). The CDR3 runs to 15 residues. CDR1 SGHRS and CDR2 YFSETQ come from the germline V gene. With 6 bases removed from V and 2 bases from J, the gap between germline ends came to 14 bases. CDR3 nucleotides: TGCGCCAGCAACCCAAGGGCGGGTAACACCGGGGAGCTGTTTTTT. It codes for CASNPRAGNTGELFF. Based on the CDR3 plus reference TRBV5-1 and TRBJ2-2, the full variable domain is KAGVTQTPRYLIKTRGQQVTLSCSPISGHRSVSWYQQTPGQGLQFLFEYFSETQRNKGNFPGRFSGRQFSNSRSEMNVSTLELGDSALYLCASNPRAGNTGELFFGEGSRLTVL.

CDR3 DNA sequence: TGTGCCACCAGCAGGATAGCGGGACACAATGAGCAGTTCTTC. This translates into CATSRIAGHNEQFF. The chain links TRBV15 to TRBJ2-1, with 8 bases fitting TRBD2. CDR3 length: 14 residues. CDR1 and CDR2 from the germline V gene are LNHNV and YYDKDF (reference sequence). J gave up 5 bases and V 3 bases, and 3 bases lay outside the gene matches.

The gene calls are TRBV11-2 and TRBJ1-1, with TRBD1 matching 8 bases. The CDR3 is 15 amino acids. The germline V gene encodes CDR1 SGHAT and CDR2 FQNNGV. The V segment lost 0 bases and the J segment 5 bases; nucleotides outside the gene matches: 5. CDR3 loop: CASSLDLRQGTEAFF. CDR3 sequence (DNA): TGTGCCAGCAGCTTAGATTTAAGACAGGGGACTGAAGCTTTCTTT.

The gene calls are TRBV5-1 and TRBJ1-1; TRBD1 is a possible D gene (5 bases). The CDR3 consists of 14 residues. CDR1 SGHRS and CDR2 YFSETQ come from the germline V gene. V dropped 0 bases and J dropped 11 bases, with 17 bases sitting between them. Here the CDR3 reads CASSLGQGIDKAFF. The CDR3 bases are TGCGCCAGCAGCTTGGGGCAGGGAATAGATAAGGCTTTCTTT.